Presented here are 32 T cell receptor beta chains from one specimen sequenced in a study of T cell changes during pregnancy in multiple sclerosis. Repertoires were generated with immunoSEQ multiplex PCR, while TCRdb's copy carries only in-frame clones and drops some. The sample has about 53,000 clones; nearly 95% are singletons. Specimen: CD4+ T cells from peripheral blood mononuclear cells, collected in the third trimester of pregnancy. These receptors came from a female donor with multiple sclerosis, enrolled in a pregnancy study.

The chain carries TRBV25-1 and TRBJ2-1, with 12 bases fitting TRBD1. CDR1 is MGHDK, CDR2 SYGVNS, per germline. The CDR3 has 16 amino acids. The ends lost 2 bases at V and 9 bases at J; junction bases unmatched: 8. CDR3 residues: CASSETGTGGLGEQFF. CDR3 coding DNA: TGTGCCAGCAGTGAAACCGGGACAGGGGGCCTGGGTGAGCAGTTCTTC.

The chain is built from TRBV29-1 and TRBJ1-1, with D possibly matching TRBD1 (5 bases). Germline lookup yields CDR1 SQVTM and CDR2 ANQGSEA. This CDR3 region has 18 residues. Trimming took 3 bases from V and 1 from J, leaving 24 bases between them. CDR3 DNA sequence: TGCAGCGTTGAGGAGCACAGGCTCCCCTACCCTAAGAACACTGAAGCTTTCTTT. It is translated as CSVEEHRLPYPKNTEAFF.

V usage is TRBV4-2 and J usage is TRBJ1-3, with 8 bases fitting TRBD1. V shed 0 bases, J shed 4 bases, and the junction held 5 bases outside the gene matches. The length of the CDR3 is 16 residues. The germline V gene has CDR1 LGHNA and CDR2 YNFKEQ. CDR3 sequence (DNA): TGTGCCAGCAGCCAAGAGGCCCCAGGGGGCGGAAACACCATATATTTT. Amino acid sequence: CASSQEAPGGGNTIYF.

The rearrangement links TRBV5-6 to TRBJ2-1; 11 bases map to TRBD2. The CDR3 consists of 15 residues. From germline, CDR1 is SGHDT and CDR2 YYEEEE. Trimming cost V 2 bases and J 4 bases; bases outside gene matches: 2. CDR3 amino acids: CASSFRLAGYNEQFF. The CDR3 DNA reads TGTGCCAGCAGCTTCCGACTAGCGGGGTACAATGAGCAGTTCTTC.

The chain links TRBV5-8 to TRBJ2-1; 7 bases match TRBD2. Germline V gives CDR1 SGHTS, CDR2 YDEGEE. The CDR3 totals 15 residues. With 2 bases clipped from V and 6 bases from J, the junction kept 8 bases outside the gene matches. CDR3 nucleotide sequence: TGTGCCAGCAGCTTTACGTGGACTAGTGGCAATGAGCAGTTCTTC. This translates into CASSFTWTSGNEQFF.

The chain employs TRBV5-6 and TRBJ1-2; maybe TRBD1 (6 bases). V lost 4 bases and J 7 bases, leaving 11 bases between the germline ends. The germline V gene encodes CDR1 SGHDT and CDR2 YYEEEE. CDR3 size: 12 residues. This chain's CDR3 is CASSSTGTGYTF. The CDR3 DNA reads TGTGCCAGCAGCAGCACAGGGACTGGCTACACCTTC.

The gene calls are TRBV6-1 and TRBJ1-2, with 9 bases aligning to TRBD1. The germline V gene encodes CDR1 MNHNS and CDR2 SASEGT. This CDR3 comprises 13 residues. V lost 8 bases and J lost 7; bases outside the gene matches: 8. The CDR3 region is CASHPTGGGGYTF. As DNA, the CDR3 is TGTGCCAGCCATCCAACAGGGGGCGGTGGCTACACCTTC.

The chain joins TRBV18 to TRBJ1-1; tentative D call: TRBD1 (5 bases). The germline V gene encodes CDR1 KGHSH and CDR2 LQKENI. This CDR3 spans 17 amino acids. Deletions cut 2 bases from V and 4 bases from J, with 20 bases between. The CDR3: CASSPLGLQDMGTEAFF. The CDR3 bases are TGTGCCAGCTCACCATTGGGATTGCAGGACATGGGCACTGAAGCTTTCTTT.

The rearrangement uses TRBV27 and TRBJ1-6, with 12 positions matching TRBD1. This CDR3 spans 14 amino acids. The V and J ends lost 5 bases and 10 bases, in that order; junction bases with no gene match: 3. Germline V gives CDR1 MNHEY, CDR2 SMNVEV (reference sequence). The CDR3 sequence: CASSTGTGGSPLHF. CDR3 coding DNA: TGTGCCAGCAGTACCGGGACAGGGGGCTCACCCCTCCACTTT.

This chain joins TRBV7-2 and TRBJ1-4; D might be TRBD1 (5 bases). This CDR3 region has 15 residues. V shed 1 base and J shed 8 bases, with 14 bases lying between them. CDR1 is SGHTA, CDR2 FQGNSA, per germline. The CDR3 loop is CASSLVASRGEKLFF. DNA for the CDR3: TGTGCCAGCAGCTTAGTGGCTTCTCGGGGGGAAAAACTGTTTTTT.

The chain combines TRBV18 with TRBJ2-7, with D possibly being TRBD1 (5 bases). Germline V gene lookup returns CDR1 KGHSH and CDR2 LQKENI. V gave up 3 bases and J gave up 2 bases, with 11 bases separating them. The CDR3 has 14 amino acids. CDR3: CASSPDRNAYEQYF. In DNA form, the CDR3 reads TGTGCCAGCTCACCTGACAGAAACGCCTACGAGCAGTACTTC.

J is TRBJ2-1 and V is TRBV30; TRBD2 aligns across 8 bases. The CDR3 extends over 15 amino acids. V lost 7 bases, J lost 5 bases, and 13 bases stayed unmatched. Germline CDR1 and CDR2: GTSNPN and SVGIG (reference sequence). This CDR3 reads CASSLGTRSHNEQFF. The CDR3 coding sequence is TGTGCCTCATCTCTCGGGACTAGATCGCACAATGAGCAGTTCTTC.

This clone was recorded once. The V gene is TRBV6-6, the J gene TRBJ1-2; 9 bases line up with TRBD1. The germline CDR1 and CDR2 sequences are MNHNY and SVGAGI (reference sequence). V lost 8 bases and J lost 7; bases outside the gene matches: 14. CDR3 length: 15 residues. In nucleotides, the CDR3 is TGTGCCAGCGGGTCGAGCCGGGACAGGGATCGTGGCTACACCTTC. Amino acids: CASGSSRDRDRGYTF.

The V and J genes are TRBV7-9 and TRBJ2-1; TRBD2 agrees at 11 bases. CDR1 and CDR2 (germline): SEHNR, FQNEAQ (reference sequence). CDR3 size: 16 residues. V dropped 5 bases and J dropped 5; count of bases not matched to a gene: 8. Written as DNA, the CDR3 is TGTGCCAGCAGCAAAACACCGGGACTAGCGGACAATGAGCAGTTCTTC. Residues: CASSKTPGLADNEQFF.

The chain combines TRBV5-1 with TRBJ1-6; D might be TRBD1 (5 bases). Germline values: CDR1 SGHRS, CDR2 YFSETQ. The CDR3 is made up of 14 amino acids. V lost 1 base, J lost 10 bases, and 12 bases lay in between. The CDR3 coding sequence is TGCGCCAGCAGCTTGTCGGGGGTACGGTCACCCCTCCACTTT. This sequence encodes CASSLSGVRSPLHF. The whole variable domain, remainder taken from reference TRBV5-1 and TRBJ1-6, is KAGVTQTPRYLIKTRGQQVTLSCSPISGHRSVSWYQQTPGQGLQFLFEYFSETQRNKGNFPGRFSGRQFSNSRSEMNVSTLELGDSALYLCASSLSGVRSPLHFGNGTRLTVT.

The V gene is TRBV19, the J gene TRBJ1-1; 7 bases map to TRBD1. The CDR3 consists of 17 residues. CDR1 is LNHDA and CDR2 is SQIVND in the germline V gene (reference sequence). The V gene end was trimmed by 7 bases and the J gene end by 0 bases; junction bases not matched to a gene: 14. The CDR3 region is CASNRQGKDKMNTEAFF. For the CDR3, the DNA is TGTGCCAGTAACAGACAGGGTAAGGATAAGATGAACACTGAAGCTTTCTTT.

This clone was seen once. This chain links TRBV6-1 with TRBJ2-7; TRBD2 is a possible D gene (6 bases). The CDR3 length is 14 residues. The germline V gene has CDR1 MNHNS and CDR2 SASEGT. With 4 bases removed from V and 4 bases from J, the gap between germline ends came to 14 bases. The CDR3 DNA follows: TGTGCCAGCAGTGCCTCCGGGAGAGGGTACGAGCAGTACTTC. It is translated as CASSASGRGYEQYF.

This chain uses TRBV14 with TRBJ1-1; no firm D call. The germline gives CDR1 SGHDN, CDR2 FVKESK. Trimming left V 0 bases short and J 3 bases short, with 11 bases between. The CDR3 loop spans 15 amino acids. DNA of the CDR3: TGTGCCAGCAGCCAAGATGAGCAGCGGGACACTGAAGCTTTCTTT. Translating it yields CASSQDEQRDTEAFF.

V and J are TRBV18 and TRBJ1-5; TRBD1 is a possible D gene (5 bases). The CDR3 covers 14 residues. V was shortened by 5 bases and J by 5 bases, with 13 bases between the two germline ends. Looked up from germline, CDR1 is KGHSH and CDR2 is LQKENI. CDR3 coding DNA: TGTGCCAGCTCATCAAATATCAGGGATCAGCCCCAGCATTTT. Protein: CASSSNIRDQPQHF.

J is TRBJ2-3 and V is TRBV11-3; D remains unclear. The CDR3 totals 13 residues. V lost 6 bases and J 1 base, leaving 8 bases between the germline ends. Germline loops: CDR1 SGHNT, CDR2 YENEEA. CDR3 residues: CASRSTGTDTQYF. The CDR3 DNA sequence: TGTGCCAGCAGATCGACTGGCACAGATACGCAGTATTTT.

V gene TRBV11-3 combines with J gene TRBJ2-3; 9 positions agree with TRBD2. The germline CDR1 and CDR2 sequences are SGHNT and YENEEA. The V segment lost 3 bases and the J segment 4 bases; nucleotides outside the gene matches: 5. The CDR3 covers 15 residues. CDR3: CASSFERGVSDTQYF. The CDR3 DNA sequence: TGTGCCAGCAGCTTCGAGCGGGGGGTGTCAGATACGCAGTATTTT.

The count of this clone is one. This chain connects TRBV29-1 to TRBJ2-1; TRBD2 aligns across 7 bases. Germline assignment: CDR1 SQVTM and CDR2 ANQGSEA. The CDR3 length is 17 residues. The trim removed 0 bases at V and 4 bases at J, leaving 12 bases unmatched. The DNA for the CDR3 is TGCAGCGTTGAAGATCTGAAGCGGCGGGGGATTTACAATGAGCAGTTCTTC. Translating gives CSVEDLKRRGIYNEQFF.

This clone has a single count. The chain is built from TRBV11-2 and TRBJ2-7; the D is unclear. This CDR3 has 12 amino acids. V was shortened by 0 bases and J by 3 bases, with 3 bases between the two germline ends. Per the germline V gene, CDR1 is SGHAT and CDR2 is FQNNGV. The CDR3 protein is CASSLDLYEQYF. DNA for the CDR3: TGTGCCAGCAGCTTAGATCTCTACGAGCAGTACTTC.

V and J are TRBV2 and TRBJ1-2, with D unclear. V lost 1 base and J 4 bases, leaving 7 bases between the germline ends. Germline V gene sequence: CDR1 SNHLY, CDR2 FYNNEI. The CDR3 runs to 13 residues. CDR3 DNA: TGTGCCAGCAGTGAAGGGGCCGGCTATGGCTACACCTTC. Translating it yields CASSEGAGYGYTF.

V usage is TRBV11-2 and J usage is TRBJ1-1, with unresolved D. Germline V gene lookup returns CDR1 SGHAT and CDR2 FQNNGV. V lost 6 bases, J lost 5 bases, and 13 bases lay in between. The length of the CDR3 is 13 residues. The CDR3 is CASRPELRTEAFF. The DNA for the CDR3 is TGTGCCAGCAGACCGGAATTGCGGACTGAAGCTTTCTTT.

This chain joins TRBV29-1 and TRBJ1-1; weak D call: TRBD1 (6 bases). The germline CDR1 and CDR2 sequences are SQVTM and ANQGSEA. This CDR3 spans 13 amino acids. Trimming removed 0 bases at V and 1 base at J, with 6 bases between. The CDR3 here is CSVEEGANTEAFF. The CDR3 DNA reads as TGCAGCGTTGAAGAGGGGGCGAACACTGAAGCTTTCTTT.

The chain combines TRBV5-5 with TRBJ1-1, with 9 bases fitting TRBD1. Germline V lookup: CDR1 SGHKS, CDR2 YYEKEE (reference sequence). The CDR3 length is 15 residues. The J segment lost 3 bases and the V segment lost 4 bases, leaving 7 bases of the junction unmatched. The CDR3 spells CASSPRDRADTEAFF. CDR3 coding DNA: TGTGCCAGCAGCCCCCGGGACAGGGCGGACACTGAAGCTTTCTTT.

This chain's CDR3 is CASSLAQGDSPLHF. The CDR3 DNA sequence: TGTGCCAGCAGCTTGGCGCAGGGGGATTCACCCCTCCACTTT. The chain uses TRBV5-4 and TRBJ1-6, with 7 bases aligning to TRBD1. The CDR3 length is 14 residues. From germline, CDR1 is SGHNT and CDR2 YYREEE (reference sequence). V shed 0 bases, J shed 8 bases, and the junction held 2 bases outside the gene matches.

V gene TRBV29-1 combines with J gene TRBJ1-1; the D is unclear. V was shortened by 5 bases and J by 3 bases, with 10 bases between the two germline ends. CDR1 SQVTM and CDR2 ANQGSEA come from the germline V gene. The CDR3 is 12 amino acids. CDR3: CSVSGVDTEAFF. CDR3 bases: TGCAGCGTTTCGGGAGTGGACACTGAAGCTTTCTTT.

This clone has a handful of counts. The chain combines TRBV7-9 with TRBJ2-1, with a possible D match to TRBD2 (5 bases). The V end was cut by 5 bases, the J end by 0 bases, with 11 bases between. The CDR3 covers 15 residues. Germline values: CDR1 SEHNR, CDR2 FQNEAQ (reference sequence). CDR3 in DNA: TGTGCCAGCAGCCCTAGCCAGTCCTCCTACAATGAGCAGTTCTTC. As protein: CASSPSQSSYNEQFF.

The gene calls are TRBV25-1 and TRBJ1-4; possibly TRBD1 for D (6 bases). The CDR3 consists of 14 residues. V lost 4 bases and J 6 bases, leaving 12 bases between the germline ends. The germline gives CDR1 MGHDK, CDR2 SYGVNS. The CDR3 DNA follows: TGTGCCAGCAGTGTACAGGGAAAGGATGAAAAACTGTTTTTT. It specifies CASSVQGKDEKLFF.

This clone was seen a single time. This sequence joins TRBV6-6 and TRBJ2-2, with TRBD2 as a possible D gene (5 bases). The CDR3 length is 13 residues. V dropped 6 bases and J dropped 3 bases, with 8 bases sitting between them. Germline CDR1 and CDR2: MNHNY and SVGAGI (reference sequence). CDR3 protein: CASRDWYTGELFF. DNA of the CDR3: TGTGCCAGCAGGGACTGGTACACCGGGGAGCTGTTTTTT.